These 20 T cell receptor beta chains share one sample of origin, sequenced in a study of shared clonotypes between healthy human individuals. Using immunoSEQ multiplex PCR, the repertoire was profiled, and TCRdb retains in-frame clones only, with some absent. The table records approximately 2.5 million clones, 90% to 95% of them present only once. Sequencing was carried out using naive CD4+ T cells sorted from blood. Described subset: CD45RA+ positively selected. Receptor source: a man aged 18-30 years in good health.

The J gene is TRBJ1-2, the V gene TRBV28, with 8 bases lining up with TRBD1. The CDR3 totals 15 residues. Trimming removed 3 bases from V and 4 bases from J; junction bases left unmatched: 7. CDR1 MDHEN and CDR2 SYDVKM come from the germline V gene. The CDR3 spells CASSFRDRPSYGYTF. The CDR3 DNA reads TGTGCCAGCAGTTTCCGGGACAGGCCTTCCTATGGCTACACCTTC.

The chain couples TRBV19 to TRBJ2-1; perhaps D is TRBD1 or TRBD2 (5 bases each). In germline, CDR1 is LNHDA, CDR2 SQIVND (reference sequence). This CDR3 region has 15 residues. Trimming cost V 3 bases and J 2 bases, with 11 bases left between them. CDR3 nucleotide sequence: TGTGCCAGTAGTATCGGGGCCCCGACCTACAATGAGCAGTTCTTC. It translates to CASSIGAPTYNEQFF.

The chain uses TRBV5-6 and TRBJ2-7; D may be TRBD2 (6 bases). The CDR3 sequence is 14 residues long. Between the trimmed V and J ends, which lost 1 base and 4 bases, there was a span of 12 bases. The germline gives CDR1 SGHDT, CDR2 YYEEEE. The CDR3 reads CASSLRVGRYEQYF. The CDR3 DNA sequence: TGTGCCAGCAGCTTGAGGGTCGGGAGATACGAGCAGTACTTC.

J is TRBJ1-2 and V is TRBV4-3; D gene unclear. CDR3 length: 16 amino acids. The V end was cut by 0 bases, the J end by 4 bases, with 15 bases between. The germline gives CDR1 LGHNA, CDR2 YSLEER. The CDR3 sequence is CASSQESGPLFYGYTF. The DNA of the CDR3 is TGCGCCAGCAGCCAAGAAAGTGGGCCGCTGTTCTATGGCTACACCTTC.

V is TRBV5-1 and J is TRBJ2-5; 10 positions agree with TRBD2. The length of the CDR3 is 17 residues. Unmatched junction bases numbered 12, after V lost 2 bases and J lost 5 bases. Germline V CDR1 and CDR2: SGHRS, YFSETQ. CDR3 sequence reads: CASSFGASGGRTETQYF. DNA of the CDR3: TGCGCCAGCAGCTTCGGGGCTAGCGGGGGTCGAACTGAGACCCAGTACTTC.

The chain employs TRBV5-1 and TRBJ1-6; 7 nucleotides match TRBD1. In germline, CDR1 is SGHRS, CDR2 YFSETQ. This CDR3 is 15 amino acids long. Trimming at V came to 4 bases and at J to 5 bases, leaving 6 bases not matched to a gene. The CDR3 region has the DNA TGCGCCAGCAGCGGCGGGACAGCTGATAATTCACCCCTCCACTTT. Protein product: CASSGGTADNSPLHF.

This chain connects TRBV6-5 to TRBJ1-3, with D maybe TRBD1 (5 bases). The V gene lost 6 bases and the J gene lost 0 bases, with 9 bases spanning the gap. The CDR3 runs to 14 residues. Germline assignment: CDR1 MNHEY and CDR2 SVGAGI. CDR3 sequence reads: CASSRTFSGNTIYF. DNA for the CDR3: TGTGCCAGCAGCCGGACATTCTCTGGAAACACCATATATTTT.

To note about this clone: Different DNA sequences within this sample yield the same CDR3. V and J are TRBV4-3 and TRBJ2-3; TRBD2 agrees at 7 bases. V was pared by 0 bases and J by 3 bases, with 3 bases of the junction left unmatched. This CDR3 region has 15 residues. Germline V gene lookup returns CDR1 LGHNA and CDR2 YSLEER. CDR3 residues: CASSQDRGRTDTQYF. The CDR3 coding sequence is TGCGCCAGCAGCCAAGATCGCGGGAGAACAGATACGCAGTATTTT.

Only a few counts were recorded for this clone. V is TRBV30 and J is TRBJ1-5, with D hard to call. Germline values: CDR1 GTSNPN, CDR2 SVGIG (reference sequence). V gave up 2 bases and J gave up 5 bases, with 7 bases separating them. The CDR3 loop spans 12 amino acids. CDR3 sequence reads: CAWSNGYQPQHF. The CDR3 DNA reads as TGTGCCTGGAGTAACGGATATCAGCCCCAGCATTTT.

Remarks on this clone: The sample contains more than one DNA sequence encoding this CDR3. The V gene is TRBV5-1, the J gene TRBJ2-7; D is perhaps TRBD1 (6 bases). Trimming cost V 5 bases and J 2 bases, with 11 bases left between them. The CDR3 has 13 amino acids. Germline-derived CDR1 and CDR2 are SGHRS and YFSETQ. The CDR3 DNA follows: TGCGCCAGCAGTTCGGACAGAACCTACGAGCAGTACTTC. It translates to CASSSDRTYEQYF.

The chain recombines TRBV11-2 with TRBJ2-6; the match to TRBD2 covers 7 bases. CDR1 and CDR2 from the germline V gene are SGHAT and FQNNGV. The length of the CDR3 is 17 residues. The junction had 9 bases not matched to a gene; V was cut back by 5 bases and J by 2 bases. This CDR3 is CASSPRGGGTGANVLTF. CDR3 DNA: TGTGCCAGCAGCCCACGCGGGGGAGGGACTGGGGCCAACGTCCTGACTTTC.

The CDR3 reads CASSATQGAKGYTF. DNA for the CDR3: TGTGCCAGTAGCGCCACACAGGGGGCGAAGGGCTACACCTTC. The chain links TRBV19 to TRBJ1-2; 9 bases fit TRBD1. The germline gives CDR1 LNHDA, CDR2 SQIVND (reference sequence). The ends lost 6 bases at V and 8 bases at J; junction bases unmatched: 10. The CDR3 sequence is 14 residues long. Filled out from reference TRBV19 and TRBJ1-2, the complete variable domain reads DGGITQSPKYLFRKEGQNVTLSCEQNLNHDAMYWYRQDPGQGLRLIYYSQIVNDFQKGDIAEGYSVSREKKESFPLTVTSAQKNPTAFYLCASSATQGAKGYTFGSGTRLTVV.

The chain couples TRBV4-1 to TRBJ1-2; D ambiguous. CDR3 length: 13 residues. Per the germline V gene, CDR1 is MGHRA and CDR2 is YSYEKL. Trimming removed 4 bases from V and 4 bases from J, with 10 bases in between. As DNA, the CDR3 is TGCGCCAGCAGCCCCGTAGGGCCCTATGGCTACACCTTC. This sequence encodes CASSPVGPYGYTF.

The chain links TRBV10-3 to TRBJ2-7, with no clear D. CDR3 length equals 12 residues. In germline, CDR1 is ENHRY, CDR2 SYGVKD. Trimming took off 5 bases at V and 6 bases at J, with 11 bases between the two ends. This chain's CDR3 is CAISLRKGEQYF. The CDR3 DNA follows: TGTGCCATCAGTTTACGGAAGGGCGAGCAGTACTTC.

In DNA form, the CDR3 reads TGTGCCAGCAGTTCGACAGGGGGGATAAGGGCACCCCTCCACTTT. Translation: CASSSTGGIRAPLHF. This chain connects TRBV27 to TRBJ1-6, with TRBD1 matching over 9 bases. The CDR3 runs to 15 residues. V dropped 4 bases and J dropped 11; count of bases not matched to a gene: 9. Germline V gene sequence: CDR1 MNHEY, CDR2 SMNVEV (reference sequence).

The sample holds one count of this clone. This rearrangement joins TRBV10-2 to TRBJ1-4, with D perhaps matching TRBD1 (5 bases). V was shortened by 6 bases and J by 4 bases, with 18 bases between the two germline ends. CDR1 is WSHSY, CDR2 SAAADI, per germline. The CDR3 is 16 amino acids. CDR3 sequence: CASSPTANTYNEKLFF. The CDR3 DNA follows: TGCGCCAGCAGCCCGACAGCCAACACCTATAATGAAAAACTGTTTTTT.

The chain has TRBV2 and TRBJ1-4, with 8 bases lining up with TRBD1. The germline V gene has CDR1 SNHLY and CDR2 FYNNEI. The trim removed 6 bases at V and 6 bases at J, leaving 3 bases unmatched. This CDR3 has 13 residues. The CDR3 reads CASRTGADEKLFF. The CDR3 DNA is TGTGCCAGCAGGACAGGGGCAGATGAAAAACTGTTTTTT.

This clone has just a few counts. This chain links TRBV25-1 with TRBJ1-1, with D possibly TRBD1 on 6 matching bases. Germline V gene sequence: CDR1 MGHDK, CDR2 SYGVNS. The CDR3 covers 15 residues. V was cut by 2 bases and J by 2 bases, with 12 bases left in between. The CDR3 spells CASSETGFINTEAFF. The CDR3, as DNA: TGTGCCAGCAGTGAAACAGGGTTTATTAACACTGAAGCTTTCTTT.

DNA of the CDR3: TGCGCCAGCAGCTTCAGCCAGGGGCAGAACTATGGCTACACCTTC. Translation gives CASSFSQGQNYGYTF. The chain carries TRBV4-1 and TRBJ1-2; possibly TRBD1 for D (6 bases). Germline CDR1 reads MGHRA; CDR2 reads YSYEKL. The CDR3 is 15 amino acids. V gave up 5 bases and J gave up 2 bases, with 15 bases separating them.

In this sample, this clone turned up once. CDR3 amino acids: CASSQEAWSLGGGVMETQYF. CDR3 DNA sequence: TGTGCCAGCAGCCAAGAGGCCTGGTCACTTGGCGGGGGGGTTATGGAGACCCAGTACTTC. This sequence joins TRBV4-2 and TRBJ2-5; 9 bases fit TRBD2. The CDR3 spans 20 residues. The junction had 19 bases not matched to a gene; V was cut back by 0 bases and J by 5 bases. Germline CDR1 is LGHNA and CDR2 is YNFKEQ.